This TCR beta chain was sequenced during a study of PD-1 blockade in classical Hodgkin lymphoma. Study conclusions and caveats: Patients starting nivolumab under 1 year after ASCT were excluded. CD4+ TCR diversity rose significantly by C4D1, and CD8+ TCR diversity did not.

This table comes from immunoSEQ multiplex PCR, and its TCRdb copy is limited to in-frame clones, with some not included. The repertoire consists of approximately 89,000 clones, with approximately 86% occurring once and the leading ten covering about a sixth. A remark on this clone: The antigen is not known.

Time point indicated: cycle 4 day 1 (C4D1), after less than 7 weeks of nivolumab. All patients experienced relapse after autologous stem cell transplantation, and brentuximab vedotin exposure was variable. Best response was recorded as complete response, partial response or progressive disease. CDR1 is SGHRS and CDR2 is YFSETQ in the germline V gene. Trimming at V came to 6 bases and at J to 7 bases, leaving 9 bases not matched to a gene. CDR3 size: 13 residues. The rearrangement uses TRBV5-1 and TRBJ2-7, with 8 bases identical to TRBD1. The receptor comes from a human donor with classical Hodgkin lymphoma. The sample was peripheral blood mononuclear cells (PBMCs), taken before the fourth cycle of nivolumab. The DNA of the CDR3 is TGCGCCAGCACCGTAGACAGGGGACAGGAGCAGTACTTC. Translation gives CASTVDRGQEQYF.